This TCR beta chain was recorded in a study of T cell repertoires in cytomegalovirus infection. Study-level background: CMV infection plus the matching HLA type was flagged by public TCR beta signatures. Findings of the study overall: HLA-C-restricted CMV clonotypes gave the most frequent clonotype in two of eight donors. Cumulative frequency of public TCR beta families picked out carriers of CMV plus the relevant HLA.

As concerns this clonotype: Its antigen is not known. This sequence may be a read error, since a much larger clone differs from it by one base.

This CDR3 is built from 12 residues. Germline CDR1 is MNHNY and CDR2 is SVGAGI (reference sequence). TCRdb reanalysed the reads using MiXCR and keeps one entry per CDR3 protein. This sample has some 240,000 distinct CDR3 sequences, with more than 15% found just once. This clonotype was sampled from a human donor in good health (CMV status not recorded). Some clones in this sample may be carry-over from other donors' samples. Sequenced: CD8+ T cells from PBMCs. This rearrangement joins TRBV6-6 to TRBJ2-2; TRBD2 might be the D (5 bases). DNA for the CDR3: TGTGCCAGCAGTTACTCTAACGGGGAGATGTTTTTT. Its protein is CASSYSNGEMFF.